A single sample gave rise to the 32 T cell receptor beta chains below, sequenced in a study of blood T cell repertoires in COVID-19. Sequencing used immunoSEQ multiplex PCR; TCRdb keeps in-frame clones, though not all of them. The table has around 150,000 clones, roughly 80% seen once. The sample taken for sequencing was peripheral blood. The source of these receptors is a woman aged 80 or over with acute or convalescent COVID-19.

The chain has TRBV3-1 (or the pseudogene TRBV3-2) and TRBJ1-2; D unresolved. Germline V gene sequence: CDR1 LGHDT, CDR2 YNNKEL (reference sequence). Deletions cut 3 bases from V and 6 bases from J, with 11 bases between. This CDR3 is 13 amino acids long. The CDR3 region is CASSQGGRDGYTF. CDR3 DNA sequence: TGTGCCAGCAGCCAGGGCGGGAGGGATGGCTACACCTTC.

V usage is TRBV9 and J usage is TRBJ2-5; no clear D. Germline V gene data show CDR1 as SGDLS and CDR2 as YYNGEE. V was cut by 0 bases and J by 5 bases, with 11 bases left in between. The CDR3 has 14 amino acids. The CDR3 spells CASSVGSLAETQYF. CDR3 bases: TGTGCCAGCAGCGTAGGATCCCTTGCGGAGACCCAGTACTTC.

The CDR3, as DNA: TGTGCCAGCATAGGGGGGGGACAGGGTAGCTCCTACGAGCAGTACTTC. This encodes CASIGGGQGSSYEQYF. The chain couples TRBV2 to TRBJ2-7, with 9 bases matching TRBD1. V gave up 7 bases and J gave up 0 bases; unmatched junction bases: 10. CDR3 size: 16 residues. The germline V gene encodes CDR1 SNHLY and CDR2 FYNNEI.

This clone was picked up a small number of times. Other nucleotide sequences from this sample produce the same CDR3. The chain combines TRBV28 with TRBJ1-5, with TRBD1 matching 7 bases. The V segment lost 6 bases and the J segment 2 bases; nucleotides outside the gene matches: 1. Germline CDR1 is MDHEN and CDR2 is SYDVKM. The CDR3 contains 13 residues. The CDR3 bases are TGTGCCAGCAGGCAGGGGGGCAATCAGCCCCAGCATTTT. Its protein product is CASRQGGNQPQHF.

The chain is built from TRBV19 and TRBJ2-1; 7 bases line up with TRBD1. Germline V gene sequence: CDR1 LNHDA, CDR2 SQIVND (reference sequence). The CDR3 has 13 residues. With V trimmed by 3 bases and J by 6 bases, 2 bases remained unmatched. DNA of the CDR3: TGTGCCAGTAGTATCCCAGGGGGCAATGAGCAGTTCTTC. It translates to CASSIPGGNEQFF.

This clone was detected only a few times. The chain uses TRBV24-1 and TRBJ1-1, with 8 bases aligning to TRBD1. CDR1 is KGHDR and CDR2 is SFDVKD in the germline V gene. J lost 0 bases, V lost 7 bases, and 3 bases had no gene match. The CDR3 is made up of 14 amino acids. CDR3 nucleotide sequence: TGTGCCACCAGGGGGACAGGCCTGAACACTGAAGCTTTCTTT. This codes for CATRGTGLNTEAFF.

The rearrangement links TRBV2 to TRBJ1-2; D remains unclear. V was clipped by 6 bases and J by 5 bases, with 7 bases between them. Germline loops: CDR1 SNHLY, CDR2 FYNNEI. CDR3 length equals 11 residues. CDR3 in DNA: TGTGCCAGCAGCCCGGGTTATGGCTACACCTTC. Translating it yields CASSPGYGYTF.

The chain is built from TRBV4-1 and TRBJ2-1, with D tentatively TRBD2 (6 bases). Trimming cost V 1 base and J 8 bases, with 9 bases left between them. CDR1 and CDR2 from the germline V gene are MGHRA and YSYEKL. The CDR3 is 13 residues long. The CDR3 DNA is TGCGCCAGCAGCCAAGCCGCGGGATATGAGCAGTTCTTC. Protein sequence: CASSQAAGYEQFF.

The gene calls are TRBV28 and TRBJ2-1, with 13 bases matching TRBD2. The ends lost 6 bases at V and 10 bases at J; junction bases unmatched: 12. The CDR3 is made up of 16 amino acids. Germline V lookup: CDR1 MDHEN, CDR2 SYDVKM. In nucleotides, the CDR3 is TGTGCCAGCAGCCGGGGGGGACTAGCGGGACAAAGGGAGCAGTTCTTC. It specifies CASSRGGLAGQREQFF.

The chain carries TRBV20-1 and TRBJ1-3; D ambiguous. Germline V lookup: CDR1 DFQATT, CDR2 SNEGSKA (reference sequence). This CDR3 contains 14 residues. Deletions cut 3 bases from V and 1 base from J, with 10 bases between. The CDR3 DNA is TGCAGTGCTAGTTATCGGGAGTCTGGAAACACCATATATTTT. Translated, it gives CSASYRESGNTIYF.

DNA for the CDR3: TGTGCCAGCAGCTTGGGGGCCGGCCCGTCCTACGAGCAGTACTTC. Translating it yields CASSLGAGPSYEQYF. The rearrangement joins TRBV5-5 to TRBJ2-7; no definite D call. Germline V CDR1 and CDR2: SGHKS, YYEKEE (reference sequence). With 0 bases removed from V and 1 base from J, the gap between germline ends came to 11 bases. The CDR3 sequence is 15 residues long.

In this sample, this clone turned up once. The rearrangement links TRBV5-6 to TRBJ1-3, with 7 bases that match TRBD1. This CDR3 contains 14 residues. Germline V gives CDR1 SGHDT, CDR2 YYEEEE. The V segment lost 5 bases and the J segment 9 bases; nucleotides outside the gene matches: 11. The chain's CDR3 is CASRATGEIGTIYF. In nucleotides, the CDR3 is TGTGCCAGCAGGGCCACAGGGGAAATCGGCACCATATATTTT.

This clone was counted only a few times. The rearrangement links TRBV7-6 to TRBJ1-3; 10 bases are a match to TRBD1. CDR1 SGHVS and CDR2 FNYEAQ come from the germline V gene. V gave up 5 bases and J gave up 8 bases; unmatched junction bases: 9. This CDR3 has 15 amino acids. CDR3 residues: CASSPGTGVKDTIYF. CDR3 nucleotides: TGTGCCAGCAGCCCAGGGACAGGGGTAAAGGACACCATATATTTT.

This sequence joins TRBV7-8 and TRBJ1-2; no definite D call. The CDR3 covers 15 residues. Trimming cost V 5 bases and J 1 base, with 14 bases left between them. Per germline, CDR1 SGHVS and CDR2 FQNEAQ. CDR3 DNA: TGTGCCAGCAGCCTACAAGTCCTCCTTAACTATGGCTACACCTTC. This gives the protein CASSLQVLLNYGYTF.

V and J are TRBV7-9 and TRBJ2-3; possibly TRBD2 for D (6 bases). V was pared by 5 bases and J by 6 bases, with 15 bases between. CDR1 and CDR2 (germline): SEHNR, FQNEAQ (reference sequence). The CDR3 length is 14 residues. The CDR3 nucleotides are TGTGCCAGCAGCCTACGCCGGGAGAGCGATACGCAGTATTTT. Translated: CASSLRRESDTQYF.

V and J are TRBV30 and TRBJ1-6; D is uncertain. The V end lost 2 bases, the J end lost 5 bases, and 7 bases lay between the germline ends. Germline CDR1 is GTSNPN and CDR2 is SVGIG (reference sequence). This CDR3 is built from 13 residues. CDR3 in amino acids: CAWSNGNNSPLHF. The CDR3 DNA follows: TGTGCCTGGAGTAACGGGAATAATTCACCCCTCCACTTT.

The chain carries TRBV28 and TRBJ2-1, with D possibly being TRBD2 (6 bases). Trimming stripped 3 bases from V and 8 bases from J, with 11 bases between. The CDR3 runs to 13 residues. CDR1 and CDR2 from the germline V gene are MDHEN and SYDVKM. The CDR3 region has the DNA TGTGCCAGCAGTTTGGGGGGTCTGTATGAGCAGTTCTTC. Translating it yields CASSLGGLYEQFF.

The V call is TRBV30, the J call TRBJ1-2, with TRBD1 as a possible D gene (5 bases). The CDR3 loop spans 10 amino acids. Trimming took 7 bases from V and 8 from J, leaving 11 bases between them. Germline lookup yields CDR1 GTSNPN and CDR2 SVGIG (reference sequence). The CDR3 region is CASFGGGYTF. The CDR3 bases are TGTGCCTCCTTCGGGGGGGGCTACACCTTC.

The chain links TRBV19 to TRBJ1-4; 7 bases are a match to TRBD1. Trimming took 2 bases from V and 5 from J; bases not matched to a gene: 5. Germline CDR1 LNHDA, CDR2 SQIVND (reference sequence). This CDR3 comprises 15 residues. This CDR3 is CASSITGQTNEKLFF. CDR3 nucleotides: TGTGCCAGTAGTATAACGGGACAGACAAATGAAAAACTGTTTTTT.

In DNA, the CDR3 is TGTGCCAGCAGCCAAAACGGGAATCAGCCCCAGCATTTT. The encoded protein is CASSQNGNQPQHF. V and J are TRBV3-1 (or the pseudogene TRBV3-2) and TRBJ1-5; D is uncertain. CDR1 and CDR2 from the germline V gene are LGHDT and YNNKEL (reference sequence). The CDR3 has 13 residues. V lost 2 bases and J lost 4, with 6 bases in between.

This clone was detected only once. The CDR3 nucleotides are TGTGCCAGCAGCTTCGACAGTCCGGGTGAAGCTTTCTTT. Translating it yields CASSFDSPGEAFF. V gene TRBV11-2 combines with J gene TRBJ1-1, with D perhaps matching TRBD1 (5 bases). V lost 3 bases, J lost 7 bases, and 12 bases lay in between. Germline V CDR1 and CDR2: SGHAT, FQNNGV. This CDR3 is 13 amino acids long.

This chain uses TRBV20-1 with TRBJ2-7; TRBD2 matches 7 bases. CDR3 size: 13 residues. Germline CDR1 DFQATT, CDR2 SNEGSKA (reference sequence). V lost 3 bases, J lost 0 bases, and 2 bases stayed unmatched. CDR3 bases: TGCAGTGCTAGTGCGGGAGCCTCCTACGAGCAGTACTTC. It specifies CSASAGASYEQYF.

The chain links TRBV28 to TRBJ1-5, with TRBD1 matching 10 bases. CDR3 length equals 15 residues. The V and J ends lost 4 bases and 7 bases, in that order; junction bases with no gene match: 7. Germline assignment: CDR1 MDHEN and CDR2 SYDVKM. This CDR3 is CASSSRDRGLQPQHF. Here the CDR3 DNA reads TGTGCCAGCAGTTCCCGGGACAGGGGATTACAGCCCCAGCATTTT.

CDR3 residues: CASKGLGTFGTEAFF. CDR3 in DNA: TGTGCCAGCAAGGGGTTGGGTACCTTTGGTACTGAAGCTTTCTTT. The chain is built from TRBV6-5 and TRBJ1-1, with TRBD1 as a possible D gene (5 bases). The CDR3 spans 15 residues. CDR1 and CDR2 (germline): MNHEY, SVGAGI. Trimming took off 7 bases at V and 5 bases at J, with 20 bases between the two ends.

The CDR3 reads CASSVQAWGNQPQHF. The DNA of the CDR3 is TGTGCCAGCAGTGTCCAGGCCTGGGGCAATCAGCCCCAGCATTTT. The chain couples TRBV2 to TRBJ1-5, with D hard to call. Trimming cost V 4 bases and J 2 bases, with 12 bases left between them. Germline loops: CDR1 SNHLY, CDR2 FYNNEI. This CDR3 comprises 15 residues.

This rearrangement joins TRBV10-3 to TRBJ1-6; D is perhaps TRBD1 (5 bases). This CDR3 is 16 amino acids long. Per germline, CDR1 ENHRY and CDR2 SYGVKD. The V and J ends lost 5 bases and 0 bases respectively, with 11 bases between them. The chain's CDR3 is CAISPLGGSYNSPLHF. CDR3 coding DNA: TGTGCCATCAGTCCCTTGGGGGGCTCCTATAATTCACCCCTCCACTTT.

V usage is TRBV5-5 and J usage is TRBJ2-7; a possible D gene is TRBD1 (6 bases). The germline gives CDR1 SGHKS, CDR2 YYEKEE (reference sequence). The V end lost 4 bases, the J end lost 2 bases, and 19 bases lay between the germline ends. The CDR3 is 16 residues long. The CDR3 region has the DNA TGTGCCAGCAGCCCGACGGACAGACTCCTTCCCTACGAGCAGTACTTC. This codes for CASSPTDRLLPYEQYF.

The chain recombines TRBV2 with TRBJ2-7, with a weak D call TRBD2 (5 bases). CDR3 size: 12 residues. V shed 7 bases and J shed 5 bases, with 12 bases lying between them. The germline V gene encodes CDR1 SNHLY and CDR2 FYNNEI. CDR3 protein: CASKVGENEQYF. The CDR3 bases are TGTGCCAGCAAGGTCGGGGAGAACGAGCAGTACTTC.

The chain recombines TRBV6-5 with TRBJ1-4, with D possibly TRBD1 on 5 matching bases. Germline lookup yields CDR1 MNHEY and CDR2 SVGAGI. V lost 10 bases to trimming and J lost 4 bases, with 13 bases between them. The CDR3 extends over 13 amino acids. CDR3 residues: CATKAGGNEKLFF. In DNA form, the CDR3 reads TGTGCCACGAAGGCGGGGGGTAATGAAAAACTGTTTTTT.

The CDR3 nucleotides are TGCGCCAGCAGCTTGGCCGCCGGGTCTCGTGAAAAACTGTTTTTT. This sequence encodes CASSLAAGSREKLFF. V and J are TRBV5-1 and TRBJ1-4; D gene unclear. In germline, CDR1 is SGHRS, CDR2 YFSETQ. This CDR3 comprises 15 residues. The V end was cut by 0 bases, the J end by 7 bases, with 13 bases between.

This clone was seen more than once but under ten times. The chain links TRBV5-1 to TRBJ1-5, with D tentatively TRBD1 (5 bases). The germline V gene has CDR1 SGHRS and CDR2 YFSETQ. V shed 0 bases and J shed 2 bases, with 9 bases lying between them. This CDR3 spans 15 amino acids. The CDR3 here is CASSLEGPGNQPQHF. The CDR3 DNA reads as TGCGCCAGCAGCTTGGAGGGGCCGGGCAATCAGCCCCAGCATTTT.

V gene TRBV12-3 or TRBV12-4 combines with J gene TRBJ1-1, with D possibly matching TRBD1 (5 bases). V lost 5 bases, J lost 10 bases, and 11 bases lay in between. The CDR3 spans 11 residues. The CDR3 reads CASSPGRGAFF. For the CDR3, the DNA is TGTGCCAGCAGTCCCGGGAGGGGAGCTTTCTTT.